The clone carrying this T cell receptor beta chain was seen a few times. Its antigen is unknown. This sample was included in a study of CD8+ T cells in alopecia areata. General study results and limits: Although TCR sharing was seen in mice, sharing across patients was less clear, possibly for HLA-related reasons.

cDNA prepared by RNA extraction and subsequent reverse transcription served as the template for sequencing. This table comes from immunoSEQ multiplex PCR, and its TCRdb copy is limited to in-frame clones, with some not included. The table shows 160,000 or so clones, with around 55% occurring only once. Germline loops: CDR1 SNHLY, CDR2 FYNNEI. The CDR3 spans 15 residues. Trimming pared 6 bases from V and 2 bases from J, leaving 11 bases between. The chain joins TRBV2 to TRBJ2-6, with D hard to call. The TCR sequence derives from a human donor with alopecia areata. Sequenced here: CD8+ T cells sorted from blood, sampled at week 0. CDR3 loop: CASSHGPTGANVLTF. As DNA, the CDR3 is TGTGCCAGCAGCCATGGGCCCACTGGGGCCAACGTCCTGACTTTC.